The 24 T cell receptor beta chains in this list originate from one sample, sequenced in a study of CD8 T cells in cerebrospinal fluid in Alzheimer's disease. TCRdb reprocessed the 10x single-cell sequencing reads, with one entry per CDR3 protein and no DNA. In all, the sample yields more than 850 distinct CDR3 sequences. Source material: cerebrospinal fluid. Source of these receptors: a human donor with mild cognitive impairment.

This clonotype shows up as medium-sized (0.01 to 0.1%) by frequency. The chain recombines TRBV28 with TRBJ2-3; the TRBD1 assignment by TCRdb is unverifiable without DNA. The CDR3 runs 15 residues. The germline V gene has CDR1 MDHEN and CDR2 SYDVKM. This CDR3 is CASSSPPALTDTQYF.

Considering frequency, this clonotype is medium-sized (0.01 to 0.1%). V is TRBV20-1 and J is TRBJ2-3; TCRdb indicates TRBD1, and absent DNA this call remains unverified. In germline, CDR1 is DFQATT, CDR2 SNEGSKA (reference sequence). The CDR3 is made up of 14 amino acids. CDR3: CSAGTGRSTDTQYF.

This clonotype registers medium-sized by frequency. V usage is TRBV7-2 and J usage is TRBJ2-3. CDR3 length equals 16 residues. The germline V gene has CDR1 SGHTA and CDR2 FQGNSA. The CDR3 region is CASSPFLLTSTDTQYF.

The CDR3 spells CASSSPGTVNYGYTF. The V and J genes are TRBV19 and TRBJ1-2; TCRdb outputs TRBD1, but without DNA this stays unchecked. Germline V CDR1 and CDR2: LNHDA, SQIVND (reference sequence). The CDR3 sequence is 15 residues long.

This clonotype is labeled medium-sized based on frequency. J is TRBJ1-2 and V is TRBV5-1; the D call of TRBD1 rests on TCRdb alone, since no DNA is present to check it. CDR3 length: 17 residues. Looked up from germline, CDR1 is SGHRS and CDR2 is YFSETQ. The CDR3 reads CASSLGQGRDLNYGYTF.

This clonotype is labeled large based on frequency. CDR3 residues: CASSFGQGYEQYF. This sequence joins TRBV11-2 and TRBJ2-7; there is no DNA to check the TCRdb D call of TRBD1. Germline V gene sequence: CDR1 SGHAT, CDR2 FQNNGV. This CDR3 is 13 amino acids long. Full variable domain (remainder filled in from reference TRBV11-2 and TRBJ2-7): EAGVAQSPRYKIIEKRQSVAFWCNPISGHATLYWYQQILGQGPKLLIQFQNNGVVDDSQLPKDRFSAERLKGVDSTLKIQPAKLEDSAVYLCASSFGQGYEQYFGPGTRLTVT.

Frequency places this clonotype as medium-sized. This chain links TRBV6-5 with TRBJ1-2. This CDR3 has 12 residues. Germline-derived CDR1 and CDR2 are MNHEY and SVGAGI. The CDR3 spells CASSRSLGGYTF.

By frequency, this clonotype is medium-sized (0.01 to 0.1%). The V call is TRBV7-2, the J call TRBJ1-1; TCRdb gives TRBD1 as the D gene, but with no DNA this cannot be confirmed. Germline loops: CDR1 SGHTA, CDR2 FQGNSA. This CDR3 comprises 13 residues. The CDR3 loop is CASSTGPGTEAFF.

The chain is built from TRBV7-2 and TRBJ2-1; TCRdb outputs TRBD2, but without DNA this stays unchecked. This CDR3 spans 14 amino acids. Per the germline V gene, CDR1 is SGHTA and CDR2 is FQGNSA. CDR3 residues: CASSQGWGGGEQFF.

Judged by frequency, this clonotype is large (0.1 to 1%). This chain uses TRBV7-2 with TRBJ2-3; the TCRdb D gene call, TRBD1, has no DNA to confirm it. The CDR3 has 15 amino acids. The germline V gene encodes CDR1 SGHTA and CDR2 FQGNSA. This chain's CDR3 is CASSFGGLRSDTQYF.

This clonotype is identified as large from frequency. This sequence joins TRBV18 and TRBJ1-4. CDR1 is KGHSH, CDR2 LQKENI, per germline. This CDR3 is built from 18 residues. This CDR3 reads CASSPDDEYFATNEKLFF.

Measured by frequency, this clonotype is medium-sized. The J gene is TRBJ2-2, the V gene TRBV9; no DNA is available, so the TRBD1 call from TCRdb remains unchecked. In germline, CDR1 is SGDLS, CDR2 YYNGEE. The CDR3 length is 17 residues. The CDR3 sequence is CASSVPHGQGNTGELFF.

By frequency, this clonotype registers medium-sized. The genes are TRBV9 and TRBJ2-3; there is no DNA to check the TCRdb D call of TRBD2. The CDR3 spans 16 residues. CDR1 and CDR2 (germline): SGDLS, YYNGEE. The chain's CDR3 is CASSPGLAGPVDTQYF.

This clonotype is large by frequency. J is TRBJ1-4 and V is TRBV7-2. The CDR3 spans 14 residues. The germline gives CDR1 SGHTA, CDR2 FQGNSA. Here the CDR3 reads CASSFGRQGEKLFF.

This clonotype ranks as medium-sized in terms of frequency. This chain links TRBV7-7 with TRBJ2-5. The CDR3 consists of 11 residues. Germline loops: CDR1 SSHAT, CDR2 FNYEAQ (reference sequence). CDR3 in amino acids: CASTNGETQYF.

Considering frequency, this clonotype is large. V and J are TRBV5-1 and TRBJ2-3; TCRdb's D call, TRBD2, is unchecked because there is no DNA. CDR3 size: 16 residues. Germline CDR1 is SGHRS and CDR2 is YFSETQ. This CDR3 reads CASSPGTSGSTDTQYF. Variable domain in full (rest from reference TRBV5-1 and TRBJ2-3): KAGVTQTPRYLIKTRGQQVTLSCSPISGHRSVSWYQQTPGQGLQFLFEYFSETQRNKGNFPGRFSGRQFSNSRSEMNVSTLELGDSALYLCASSPGTSGSTDTQYFGPGTRLTVL.

Its frequency marks this clonotype as large (0.1 to 1%). The rearrangement uses TRBV3-1 and TRBJ1-2. The CDR3 runs to 14 residues. CDR1 is LGHDT, CDR2 YNNKEL, per germline (reference sequence). The CDR3: CASSHPLQGRGYTF.

This clonotype is identified as medium-sized from frequency. V is TRBV7-9 and J is TRBJ1-3; TCRdb's D call of TRBD1 is untestable without DNA. In germline, CDR1 is SEHNR, CDR2 FQNEAQ (reference sequence). There are 14 residues in the CDR3. The chain's CDR3 is CASSLGASGNTIYF.

This clonotype counts as medium-sized (0.01 to 0.1%) by frequency. The chain joins TRBV7-3 to TRBJ2-6; the D gene TCRdb calls, TRBD1, cannot be checked with no DNA. From germline, CDR1 is SGHTA and CDR2 FQGTGA. The CDR3 sequence is 18 residues long. The CDR3 here is CASSLTARGYVGANVLTF.

Considering frequency, this clonotype is large. This sequence joins TRBV5-1 and TRBJ1-1; TCRdb reports TRBD1, a call that lacks DNA to check it against. Germline V gene sequence: CDR1 SGHRS, CDR2 YFSETQ. CDR3 length equals 13 residues. CDR3 in amino acids: CASRAGINTEAFF.

Its frequency marks this clonotype as medium-sized. The V and J genes are TRBV18 and TRBJ1-2. Germline V CDR1 and CDR2: KGHSH, LQKENI. The CDR3 runs 13 residues. The CDR3: CASSRGANYGYTF.

According to its frequency, this clonotype is medium-sized. The chain uses TRBV9 and TRBJ2-7; as DNA is missing, the TRBD1 call by TCRdb cannot be tested. CDR1 and CDR2 (germline): SGDLS, YYNGEE. The CDR3 has 13 amino acids. The CDR3 region is CASSVGGRYEQYF.

This clonotype shows up as large by frequency. V is TRBV7-2 and J is TRBJ1-5. Germline CDR1 and CDR2: SGHTA and FQGNSA. This CDR3 has 14 amino acids. CDR3: CASSLVSGNQPQHF.

Frequency places this clonotype as medium-sized (0.01 to 0.1%). The V and J genes are TRBV5-6 and TRBJ2-3. CDR3 length equals 12 residues. CDR1 and CDR2 from the germline V gene are SGHDT and YYEEEE. The CDR3 sequence is CASSLQAIRQYF.